One and the same sample provided the 2 T cell receptor beta chains below, sequenced in a study of blood T cell repertoires in COVID-19. Produced via immunoSEQ multiplex PCR; TCRdb's table is partial and in-frame only. The sample lists approximately 110,000 clones; more than 80% were seen once. Sequenced input: peripheral blood. Receptors were obtained from a woman in her thirties or forties with acute or convalescent COVID-19.

The chain recombines TRBV7-3 with TRBJ2-3; 12 bases are shared with TRBD2. With 1 base clipped from V and 2 bases from J, the junction kept 7 bases outside the gene matches. From germline, CDR1 is SGHTA and CDR2 FQGTGA. This CDR3 contains 18 residues. The CDR3 loop is CASSLILLAGGFTDTQYF. CDR3 nucleotides: TGTGCCAGCAGCTTAATACTGCTAGCGGGGGGGTTCACAGATACGCAGTATTTT.

This rearrangement joins TRBV7-2 to TRBJ2-2; TRBD2 matches at 8 bases. Germline V CDR1 and CDR2: SGHTA, FQGNSA. CDR3 length: 17 amino acids. After removal of 5 bases from V and 0 bases from J, the junction contained 8 bases not matched to a gene. CDR3 sequence: CASSPEKLAANTGELFF. CDR3 DNA: TGTGCCAGCAGCCCCGAAAAACTAGCGGCGAACACCGGGGAGCTGTTTTTT.